This T cell receptor beta chain was retrieved from a study of blood T cell repertoires in COVID-19. At the level of the study: The samples span acute and convalescent COVID-19 from the United States, Italy and Spain. The analysed material was cDNA or gDNA that came from T cells, B-cell-depleted T cells, or PBMCs.

Between the trimmed V and J ends, which lost 0 bases and 10 bases, there was a span of 11 bases. This CDR3 is built from 13 residues. The germline CDR1 and CDR2 sequences are SGHVS and FQNEAQ. Original processing methods: Amplifying reference gene primers gave estimates of nucleated cell counts. Clones were read by immunoSEQ multiplex PCR, and TCRdb kept only the in-frame ones, dropping some. Clone size and V and J calls were adopted from that table, with D and trimming inferred from the DNA. The data show about 250,000 clones, with approximately 85% seen just once and about 5.1% held by the top ten. The Seattle patients, enrolled during active infection, were followed longitudinally.

The sample was peripheral blood. The rearrangement joins TRBV7-8 to TRBJ2-3; tentative D call: TRBD1 (5 bases). The sequence came from a man aged 45-65 years with COVID-19, enrolled during active disease. Here the CDR3 reads CASSLAWQGSQYF. CDR3 DNA: TGTGCCAGCAGCTTAGCGTGGCAGGGATCGCAGTATTTT.